These 5 T cell receptor beta chains share one sample of origin, sequenced in a study of shared clonotypes between healthy human individuals. TCRdb's table, derived via immunoSEQ multiplex PCR, lists solely in-frame clones and lacks some. Here the sample spans 470,000 or so clones, about 84% being singletons. Material: PBMCs. The receptors were gathered from a woman aged 40 to 49 in good health. Some clones in this sample may be carry-over from other donors' samples.

This clone was recorded a few times. This is likely an artifact of a read error, given a far larger clone one base away. The limits of the CDR3 on the DNA are not certain, so only TCRdb's listed CDR3 is given. This sequence joins TRBV29-1 and TRBJ2-7. Germline CDR1 reads SQVTM; CDR2 reads ANQGSEA. With termini counted, the CDR3 has 12 amino acids. This CDR3 is CSVGVGTYEQCF.

Remarks on this clone: A far larger clone is one nucleotide away, so this likely arose from a read error. This sample also contains other DNA sequences that code for the same CDR3. The chain links TRBV30 to TRBJ1-4, with a possible D match to TRBD1 (5 bases). From germline, CDR1 is GTSNPN and CDR2 SVGIG (reference sequence). CDR3 length: 15 amino acids. This CDR3 reads CAWSVLGGTNEKLFF. DNA of the CDR3: TGTGCCTGGAGTGTACTGGGCGGGACTAATGAGAAACTGTTTTTT.

A remark on this clone: A read error is likely here: a far larger clone is one base away. The CDR3 loop reads CSTKGQCSEQYF. In DNA form, the CDR3 reads TGCAGCACCAAAGGACAGTGCAGCGAGCAGTACTTC. The V call is TRBV29-1, the J call TRBJ2-7; D may be TRBD1 (6 bases). Trimming cost V 8 bases and J 6 bases, with 17 bases left between them. Germline lookup yields CDR1 SQVTM and CDR2 ANQGSEA. The CDR3 has 12 amino acids.

The chain carries TRBV29-1 and TRBJ2-5; 7 bases map to TRBD2. Germline CDR1 is SQVTM and CDR2 is ANQGSEA. The junction had 4 bases not matched to a gene; V was cut back by 1 base and J by 5 bases. CDR3 length: 13 amino acids. Written as DNA, the CDR3 is TGCAGCGTTGAAGTGGGCGGGAGCGAGACCCAGTACTTC. Protein sequence: CSVEVGGSETQYF.

The rearrangement uses TRBV18 and TRBJ2-3; D is unresolved. Per germline, CDR1 KGHSH and CDR2 LQKENI. The CDR3 length is 14 residues. V lost 3 bases and J 3 bases, leaving 10 bases between the germline ends. The chain's CDR3 is CASSPPGQTDTQYF. The CDR3 DNA reads as TGTGCCAGCTCACCCCCCGGGCAGACAGATACGCAGTATTTT.